Detailed here is one T cell receptor beta chain. CDR1 and CDR2 (germline): LNHNV, YYDKDF (reference sequence). V dropped 2 bases and J dropped 0; count of bases not matched to a gene: 11. This CDR3 region has 20 residues. The method was immunoSEQ multiplex PCR; TCRdb's version includes in-frame clones alone and lacks a portion of them. Seen here are about 150,000 clones, 70% to 90% observed once, and the top ten hold roughly 5.8%. This sample was taken from a study of T cell responses to AZD1222 COVID-19 vaccine. This chain joins TRBV15 and TRBJ2-7, with 15 bases fitting TRBD2. The clonotype comes from an adult in good health. Source: peripheral blood, taken on day 0 of MenACWY control vaccination. CDR3 in DNA: TGTGCCACCAGCAGATCCGACGGGACTAGCGGGAGGTTCCTCTCCTACGAGCAGTACTTC. Translation: CATSRSDGTSGRFLSYEQYF.